Listed below are T cell receptor beta chains from one sample, sequenced in a study of OX40 agonist ivuxolimab in advanced cancers. The data were produced by immunoSEQ multiplex PCR, yet TCRdb's version contains in-frame clones alone and is incomplete. The profile covers about 100,000 clones, with roughly 90% appearing a single time and around 0.76% taken by the ten largest. The source was CD4+ or CD8+ T cells sorted from blood, collected in a trial of the OX40 agonist ivuxolimab. These receptors were taken from an adult with an advanced solid tumor such as melanoma, head and neck, liver or kidney cancer. The CDR3 runs from the conserved cysteine through the conserved F or W. The D gene is left open where the match is weak. Clone size is given for some rows only: seen once, a few or many times, or a class if the clone is expanded.

v_call: TRBV14
j_call: TRBJ2-7
clone_size: .
d_call: .
cdr3_aa: CASSQLAVSYEQYF
cdr3_nt: TGTGCCAGCAGCCAACTGGCGGTTTCCTACGAGCAGTACTTC

v_call: TRBV6-4
j_call: TRBJ2-1
clone_size: .
d_call: .
cdr3_aa: CASSDMRGNEQFF
cdr3_nt: TGTGCCAGCAGTGACATGAGGGGGAATGAGCAGTTCTTC

v_call: TRBV28
j_call: TRBJ2-7
clone_size: few
d_call: .
cdr3_aa: CASIIGGGVKEQYF
cdr3_nt: TGTGCCAGCATTATCGGAGGGGGGGTAAAAGAGCAGTACTTC

v_call: TRBV30
j_call: TRBJ1-1
clone_size: .
d_call: .
cdr3_aa: CAWDRPGVTEAFF
cdr3_nt: TGTGCCTGGGACCGACCAGGAGTCACTGAAGCTTTCTTT

v_call: TRBV30
j_call: TRBJ2-2
clone_size: .
d_call: .
cdr3_aa: CAWARGGAGTGELFF
cdr3_nt: TGTGCCTGGGCAAGAGGGGGGGCGGGCACCGGGGAGCTGTTTTTT

v_call: TRBV7-6
j_call: TRBJ2-1
clone_size: .
d_call: TRBD2
cdr3_aa: CASSLRGTSESEQFF
cdr3_nt: TGTGCCAGCAGCTTACGGGGGACTAGCGAGAGTGAGCAGTTCTTC

v_call: TRBV7-9
j_call: TRBJ2-1
clone_size: .
d_call: .
cdr3_aa: CASSSPRHLAYNEQFF
cdr3_nt: TGTGCCAGCAGCTCCCCCCGCCATCTCGCTTACAATGAGCAGTTCTTC

v_call: TRBV6-5
j_call: TRBJ2-7
clone_size: .
d_call: TRBD1
cdr3_aa: CASSYSGRGTYEQYF
cdr3_nt: TGTGCCAGCAGTTACTCCGGCAGGGGGACCTACGAGCAGTACTTC

v_call: TRBV30
j_call: TRBJ1-6
clone_size: .
d_call: .
cdr3_aa: CAWRWSGSSYNSPLHF
cdr3_nt: TGTGCCTGGAGGTGGAGCGGGAGCTCCTATAATTCACCCCTCCACTTT

v_call: TRBV7-2
j_call: TRBJ1-6
clone_size: .
d_call: TRBD1
cdr3_aa: CASSLRQGGTTNSPLHF
cdr3_nt: TGTGCCAGCAGCTTAAGACAGGGTGGTACAACTAATTCACCCCTCCACTTT

v_call: TRBV10-3
j_call: TRBJ2-7
clone_size: few
d_call: TRBD1
cdr3_aa: CAISDTTGENSYEQYF
cdr3_nt: TGTGCCATCAGTGACACGACAGGGGAAAATTCCTACGAGCAGTACTTC

v_call: TRBV5-6
j_call: TRBJ2-7
clone_size: once
d_call: .
cdr3_aa: CASSFLRGPYEQYF
cdr3_nt: TGTGCCAGCAGCTTTCTCAGGGGACCCTACGAGCAGTACTTC

v_call: TRBV7-9
j_call: TRBJ2-5
clone_size: .
d_call: .
cdr3_aa: CASSWGGHQETQYF
cdr3_nt: TGTGCCAGCAGCTGGGGGGGCCACCAAGAGACCCAGTACTTC

v_call: TRBV15
j_call: TRBJ2-5
clone_size: .
d_call: .
cdr3_aa: CATSRDLAIQETQYF
cdr3_nt: TGTGCCACCAGCAGAGATTTGGCGATCCAAGAGACCCAGTACTTC

v_call: TRBV6-1
j_call: TRBJ1-4
clone_size: .
d_call: TRBD1
cdr3_aa: CASSDLRGREKLFF
cdr3_nt: TGTGCCAGCAGTGACCTGAGGGGGCGGGAAAAACTGTTTTTT

v_call: TRBV6-6
j_call: TRBJ2-7
clone_size: .
d_call: TRBD2
cdr3_aa: CASSSTSSGGDYEQYF
cdr3_nt: TGTGCCAGCAGTTCTACGTCTAGCGGGGGAGACTACGAGCAGTACTTC

v_call: TRBV2
j_call: TRBJ1-1
clone_size: .
d_call: TRBD1
cdr3_aa: CASCGYRGNTEAFF
cdr3_nt: TGTGCCAGCTGTGGCTACAGGGGGAACACTGAAGCTTTCTTT

v_call: TRBV5-6
j_call: TRBJ1-2
clone_size: .
d_call: .
cdr3_aa: CASSLAGSYGYTF
cdr3_nt: TGTGCCAGCAGCCTGGCAGGGTCCTATGGCTACACCTTC

v_call: TRBV12-2
j_call: TRBJ1-4
clone_size: .
d_call: .
cdr3_aa: CASRLVSGQVSSSNEKLFF
cdr3_nt: TGTGCAAGTCGCTTAGTGTCGGGACAGGTTTCTTCCTCTAATGAAAAACTGTTTTTT

v_call: TRBV20-1
j_call: TRBJ1-1
clone_size: .
d_call: .
cdr3_aa: CSARIRAFF
cdr3_nt: TGCAGTGCTAGAATCAGAGCTTTCTTT

v_call: TRBV7-2
j_call: TRBJ1-1
clone_size: .
d_call: .
cdr3_aa: CASSLEGGRMNTEAFF
cdr3_nt: TGTGCCAGCAGCTTAGAGGGGGGCCGTATGAACACTGAAGCTTTCTTT

v_call: TRBV7-2
j_call: TRBJ1-4
clone_size: once
d_call: TRBD1
cdr3_aa: CASSPRQGTNEKLFF
cdr3_nt: TGTGCCAGCAGCCCACGACAGGGGACTAATGAAAAACTGTTTTTT

v_call: TRBV6-6
j_call: TRBJ1-3
clone_size: .
d_call: .
cdr3_aa: CASRQQGHSGNTIYF
cdr3_nt: TGTGCCAGCAGGCAGCAGGGACACTCTGGAAACACCATATATTTT

v_call: TRBV7-2
j_call: TRBJ1-3
clone_size: .
d_call: .
cdr3_aa: CASSLHVNRDSGNTIYF
cdr3_nt: TGTGCCAGCAGCTTACATGTCAATCGGGACTCTGGAAACACCATATATTTT

v_call: TRBV7-3
j_call: TRBJ1-3
clone_size: .
d_call: TRBD1
cdr3_aa: CASSKAGTGGGNTIYF
cdr3_nt: TGTGCCAGCAGCAAAGCCGGGACAGGGGGAGGAAACACCATATATTTT

v_call: TRBV28
j_call: TRBJ2-7
clone_size: .
d_call: .
cdr3_aa: CASTGAGPRDEQYF
cdr3_nt: TGTGCCAGCACTGGGGCGGGGCCTAGGGACGAGCAGTACTTC

v_call: TRBV27
j_call: TRBJ2-5
clone_size: .
d_call: TRBD2
cdr3_aa: CASSSGLAGRETQYF
cdr3_nt: TGTGCCAGCAGTTCGGGACTAGCGGGGCGGGAGACCCAGTACTTC

v_call: TRBV7-8
j_call: TRBJ1-6
clone_size: .
d_call: .
cdr3_aa: CASSFRGPGNSPLHF
cdr3_nt: TGTGCCAGCAGCTTTCGGGGTCCGGGGAATTCACCCCTCCACTTT

v_call: TRBV7-9
j_call: TRBJ1-6
clone_size: few
d_call: .
cdr3_aa: CASSEEGNSPLHF
cdr3_nt: TGTGCCAGCAGCGAAGAGGGTAATTCACCCCTCCACTTT

v_call: TRBV5-5
j_call: TRBJ2-1
clone_size: .
d_call: TRBD1
cdr3_aa: CASSVRQGSYNEQFF
cdr3_nt: TGTGCCAGCAGCGTTAGACAGGGGTCCTACAATGAGCAGTTCTTC

v_call: TRBV28
j_call: TRBJ1-4
clone_size: .
d_call: .
cdr3_aa: CASSLWTDEKLFF
cdr3_nt: TGTGCCAGCAGTTTATGGACCGATGAAAAACTGTTTTTT

v_call: TRBV6-6
j_call: TRBJ1-5
clone_size: .
d_call: .
cdr3_aa: CASRFGWSTSNQPQHF
cdr3_nt: TGTGCCAGCAGGTTCGGGTGGTCCACTAGCAATCAGCCCCAGCATTTT

v_call: TRBV9
j_call: TRBJ1-4
clone_size: .
d_call: .
cdr3_aa: CASSPEGHLGSEKLFF
cdr3_nt: TGTGCCAGCAGCCCAGAAGGACATCTTGGGTCTGAAAAACTGTTTTTT

v_call: TRBV6-6
j_call: TRBJ2-5
clone_size: .
d_call: TRBD1
cdr3_aa: CASSPGQGPIQETQYF
cdr3_nt: TGTGCCAGCAGTCCGGGACAGGGGCCTATCCAAGAGACCCAGTACTTC

v_call: TRBV2
j_call: TRBJ1-2
clone_size: .
d_call: .
cdr3_aa: CASSSSRGYRDGYTF
cdr3_nt: TGTGCCAGCAGTTCGTCGAGGGGCTACAGGGATGGCTACACCTTC

v_call: TRBV5-1
j_call: TRBJ1-2
clone_size: .
d_call: TRBD1
cdr3_aa: CASSSGQGAYGYTF
cdr3_nt: TGCGCCAGCAGCTCCGGACAGGGGGCCTATGGCTACACCTTC

v_call: TRBV19
j_call: TRBJ1-6
clone_size: .
d_call: .
cdr3_aa: CASRAGKVNSPLHF
cdr3_nt: TGTGCCAGTAGAGCGGGGAAGGTAAATTCACCCCTCCACTTT

v_call: TRBV5-6
j_call: TRBJ1-3
clone_size: .
d_call: TRBD1
cdr3_aa: CASSLNLQGSGNTIYF
cdr3_nt: TGTGCCAGCAGCCTCAATCTACAGGGGTCTGGAAACACCATATATTTT

v_call: TRBV7-7
j_call: TRBJ2-2
clone_size: .
d_call: .
cdr3_aa: CASSSRGAGTGELFF
cdr3_nt: TGTGCCAGCAGCTCACGGGGGGCGGGCACCGGGGAGCTGTTTTTT

v_call: TRBV5-6
j_call: TRBJ2-3
clone_size: .
d_call: .
cdr3_aa: CASSLPPTDTQYF
cdr3_nt: TGTGCCAGCAGCTTGCCACCCACAGATACGCAGTATTTT

v_call: TRBV5-1
j_call: TRBJ2-7
clone_size: once
d_call: .
cdr3_aa: CASSLRQGFYEQYF
cdr3_nt: TGCGCCAGCAGCTTGAGGCAGGGTTTCTACGAGCAGTACTTC

v_call: TRBV18
j_call: TRBJ1-1
clone_size: .
d_call: .
cdr3_aa: CASSQGLNTEAFF
cdr3_nt: TGTGCCAGCTCACAGGGATTGAACACTGAAGCTTTCTTT

v_call: TRBV28
j_call: TRBJ2-7
clone_size: .
d_call: TRBD1
cdr3_aa: CASSEYGTGTSYEQYF
cdr3_nt: TGTGCCAGCAGTGAATACGGGACAGGAACTTCCTACGAGCAGTACTTC